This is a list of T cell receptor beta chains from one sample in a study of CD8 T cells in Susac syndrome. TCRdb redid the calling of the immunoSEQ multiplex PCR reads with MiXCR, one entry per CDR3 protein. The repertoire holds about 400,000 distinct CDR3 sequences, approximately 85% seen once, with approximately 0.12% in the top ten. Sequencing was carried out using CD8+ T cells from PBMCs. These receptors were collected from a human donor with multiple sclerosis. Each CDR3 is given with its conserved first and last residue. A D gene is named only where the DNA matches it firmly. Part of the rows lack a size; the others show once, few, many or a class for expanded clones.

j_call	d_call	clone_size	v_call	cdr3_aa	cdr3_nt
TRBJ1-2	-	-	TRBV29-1	CSVDSGSGYTF	TGCAGCGTGGACTCAGGGTCCGGCTACACCTTC
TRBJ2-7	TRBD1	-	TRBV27	CASSLSWDRDYEQYF	TGTGCCAGCAGTCTGTCTTGGGACAGAGACTACGAGCAGTACTTC
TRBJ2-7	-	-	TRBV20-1	CSARDNPYEQYF	TGCAGTGCGCGGGACAACCCCTACGAGCAGTACTTC
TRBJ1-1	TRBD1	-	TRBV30	CAWSVLGQAGAFF	TGTGCCTGGAGTGTACTGGGACAGGCGGGAGCTTTCTTT
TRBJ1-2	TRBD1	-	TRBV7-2	CASSDQGAASYGYTF	TGTGCCAGCAGCGACCAGGGGGCAGCCTCATATGGCTACACCTTC
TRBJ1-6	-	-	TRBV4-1	CASSQDRQGPPLHF	TGCGCCAGCAGCCAAGATCGGCAGGGCCCACCCCTCCACTTT
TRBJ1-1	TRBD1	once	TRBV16	CASSPFLDRPEAFF	TGTGCCAGCAGCCCCTTTCTGGACAGGCCAGAAGCTTTCTTT
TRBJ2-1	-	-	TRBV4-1	CASSQEELSDNEQFF	TGCGCCAGCAGCCAAGAAGAACTTTCTGACAATGAGCAGTTCTTC
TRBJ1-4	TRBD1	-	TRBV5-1	CASNSGQGGRNEKLFF	TGCGCCAGCAACTCCGGACAGGGAGGGAGGAATGAAAAACTGTTTTTT
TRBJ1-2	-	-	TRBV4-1	CASSQDGVPTNYGYTF	TGCGCCAGCAGCCAAGACGGCGTACCGACTAACTATGGCTACACCTTC
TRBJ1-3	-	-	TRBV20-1	CSARADSGNTIYF	TGCAGTGCTAGAGCAGACTCTGGAAACACCATATATTTT
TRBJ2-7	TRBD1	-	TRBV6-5	CASSYSGQGLNEQYF	TGTGCCAGCAGTTACTCGGGACAGGGATTAAACGAGCAGTACTTC
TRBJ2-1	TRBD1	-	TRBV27	CASSFSGQGFEFF	TGTGCCAGCAGTTTTAGTGGACAGGGGTTCGAGTTCTTC
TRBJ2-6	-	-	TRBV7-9	CASSLEEGFGANVLTF	TGTGCCAGCAGCTTAGAGGAAGGGTTCGGGGCCAACGTCCTGACTTTC
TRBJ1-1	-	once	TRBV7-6	CASSEGPGGVNTEAFF	TGTGCCAGCAGCGAGGGGCCGGGGGGGGTGAACACTGAAGCTTTCTTT
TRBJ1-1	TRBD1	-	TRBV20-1	CSAGRDREITEAFF	TGCAGTGCTGGCCGGGACAGGGAAATAACTGAAGCTTTCTTT
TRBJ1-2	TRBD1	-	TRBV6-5	CASSYSQGANYGYTF	TGTGCCAGCAGTTACTCACAGGGGGCTAACTATGGCTACACCTTC
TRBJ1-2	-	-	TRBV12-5	CASGLVLGVAPGGYTF	TGTGCTAGTGGTTTGGTACTGGGCGTAGCCCCCGGGGGCTACACCTTC
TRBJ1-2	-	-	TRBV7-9	CASSYAGRATDGYTF	TGTGCCAGCAGTTACGCGGGAAGGGCTACGGATGGCTACACCTTC
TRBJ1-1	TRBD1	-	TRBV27	CASSPNRGPSEDTEAFF	TGTGCCAGCAGCCCAAACAGGGGGCCCTCTGAGGATACTGAAGCTTTCTTT
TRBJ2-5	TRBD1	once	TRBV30	CAWTQPDRGLEETQYF	TGTGCCTGGACTCAACCCGACAGGGGGCTAGAAGAGACCCAGTACTTC
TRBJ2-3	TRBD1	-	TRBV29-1	CSVEDPGQFFPSTDTQYF	TGCAGCGTTGAAGATCCGGGACAGTTTTTCCCTAGCACAGATACGCAGTATTTT
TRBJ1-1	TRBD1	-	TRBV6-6	CASSYGTGVGTEAFF	TGTGCCAGCAGTTACGGGACAGGGGTGGGAACTGAAGCTTTCTTT
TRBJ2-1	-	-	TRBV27	CASSLSSAGHYNEQFF	TGTGCCAGCAGTTTATCCTCAGCGGGACACTACAATGAGCAGTTCTTC
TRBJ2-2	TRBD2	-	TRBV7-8	CASSLDGGSGELFF	TGTGCCAGCAGCCTCGACGGGGGGAGCGGGGAGCTGTTTTTT
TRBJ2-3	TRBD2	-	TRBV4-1	CASSLSLAASTDTQYF	TGCGCCAGCAGCCTTTCACTAGCGGCGAGCACAGATACGCAGTATTTT
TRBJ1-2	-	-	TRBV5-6	CASSSGVPGDGYTF	TGTGCCAGCAGCTCAGGGGTACCTGGGGATGGCTACACCTTC
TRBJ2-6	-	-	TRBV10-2	CAIARDPGANVLTF	TGCGCCATCGCCAGAGATCCTGGGGCCAACGTCCTGACTTTC
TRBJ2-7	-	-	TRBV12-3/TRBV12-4	CASSGEGYEQYF	TGTGCCAGCAGCGGTGAGGGGTACGAGCAGTACTTC
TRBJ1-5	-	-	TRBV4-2	CASSQDYRQETHQPQHF	TGTGCCAGCAGCCAAGACTATCGGCAGGAGACCCATCAGCCCCAGCATTTT
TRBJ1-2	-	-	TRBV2	CASEDLPYGYTF	TGTGCCAGCGAAGACCTCCCCTATGGCTACACCTTC
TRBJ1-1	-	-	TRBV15	CATSRDGFPLGGDPYAFF	TGTGCCACCAGCAGAGATGGTTTTCCTTTGGGAGGGGATCCCTACGCTTTCTTT
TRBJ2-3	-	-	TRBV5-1	CASSLVPELLDTQYF	TGCGCCAGCAGCTTGGTTCCAGAATTACTAGATACGCAGTATTTT
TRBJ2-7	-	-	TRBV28	CASSVLRDTTYEQYF	TGTGCCAGCAGTGTACTTCGGGACACCACCTACGAGCAGTACTTC
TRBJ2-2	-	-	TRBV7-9	CASSPDLHGELFF	TGTGCCAGCAGCCCAGACTTGCACGGGGAGCTGTTTTTT
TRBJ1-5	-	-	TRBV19	CASKAEDYSNQPQHF	TGTGCCAGTAAGGCCGAAGACTATAGCAATCAGCCCCAGCATTTT
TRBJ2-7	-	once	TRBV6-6	CASSLPRDSSYEQYF	TGTGCCAGCAGTCTTCCCCGGGACTCTTCCTACGAGCAGTACTTC
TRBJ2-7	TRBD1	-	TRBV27	CASSRTGFEGEQYF	TGTGCCAGCAGCCGGACAGGGTTTGAAGGCGAGCAGTACTTC
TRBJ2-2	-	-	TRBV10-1	CASSESYTGELFF	TGCGCCAGCAGTGAGTCATACACCGGGGAGCTGTTTTTT
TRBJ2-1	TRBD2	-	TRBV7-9	CASSLWGSGGYNEQFF	TGTGCCAGCAGCTTATGGGGTAGCGGGGGTTACAATGAGCAGTTCTTC
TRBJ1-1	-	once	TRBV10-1	CASSEFVSGGEAFF	TGCGCCAGCAGTGAGTTCGTGTCGGGGGGCGAAGCTTTCTTT
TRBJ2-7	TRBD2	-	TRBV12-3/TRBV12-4	CASSFVPGLAGGLSGSYEQYF	TGTGCCAGCAGTTTCGTCCCGGGACTAGCGGGAGGGCTCTCGGGGTCCTACGAGCAGTACTTC
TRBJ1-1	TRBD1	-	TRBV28	CASSRQGLSYTEAFF	TGTGCCAGCAGCCGACAGGGTCTGAGCTACACTGAAGCTTTCTTT
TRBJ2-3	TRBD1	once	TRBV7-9	CASSSSSTGRIISDTQYF	TGTGCCAGCAGCTCATCCTCGACAGGGAGAATTATTTCAGATACGCAGTATTTT
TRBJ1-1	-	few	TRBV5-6	CASSLAPGNTEAFF	TGTGCCAGCAGCTTGGCACCGGGAAACACTGAAGCTTTCTTT
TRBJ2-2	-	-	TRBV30	CACKTVTGELFF	TGTGCCTGTAAGACAGTCACCGGGGAGCTGTTTTTT
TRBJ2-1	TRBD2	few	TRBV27	CASSPGTSGRYNEQFF	TGTGCCAGCAGTCCCGGGACTAGCGGGAGGTACAATGAGCAGTTCTTC